This entry describes one T cell receptor beta chain. This clonotype showed up just a few times. Which antigen it targets is not known. Base qualities are not at hand, and no much larger clone is one base apart. Every donor was a healthy Caucasian. Miltenyi CD45RO+ enrichment and human naive T-cell isolation kits were used to isolate memory (CD45RO+) and naive T cells from PBMC. The library relied on 5' RACE. Sequencing relied on an Illumina HiSeq 2000. Template switching introduced a universal primer binding site; the final cDNA contained a unique molecular identifier, enabling accurate counting of TCR cDNA molecules. Specific primers in the conserved constant-segment region were used to synthesize first-strand cDNA for TCR alpha and beta chains. To control for contamination, each cDNA library was double barcoded with a SMART-Mk sample barcode plus Illumina barcodes. Two successive PCR steps introduced TruSeq adapter sequences along with Illumina sample barcodes. The Illumina HiSeq platform was used with custom primers to sequence TCR alpha and beta cDNA libraries. In the source study's methods: Unique molecular identifiers were extracted from raw reads with MiGEC, and CDR3 positions were determined with MiXCR. For each individual, recombination models were inferred using an EM algorithm with the repgenHMM and IGoR tools. The analysis of shared clonotypes was done with the tcR package in R, with sharing normalized by the product of cloneset sizes. To study raw recombination without the effects of thymic and clonal selection, out-of-frame nonproductive sequences were analyzed. TCRdb reran the public reads through fastp at Q25 and MiXCR, keeping productive beta chains. One record per CDR3 amino acid sequence lists the most common genes and DNA. TCRdb, not the authors, supplied the V and J calls. This sample holds around 230,000 distinct CDR3 sequences; less than 10% were observed only once. The ten largest clonotypes hold 5% to 6% of the sample.

This entry is derived from a study of identical twins (dated by TCRdb to the mid-2010s). For context, the study as a whole: The study deep-sequenced TCR alpha and beta repertoires from monozygotic twins, unrelated adults of various ages and cord blood to test whether fetal clonotypes persist. To rule out contamination, replicate twin experiments were performed at different times with different library preparation protocols.

Looking up the germline V gene yields CDR1 SGHDN and CDR2 FVKESK. The CDR3 has 15 amino acids, counting the end cysteine and phenylalanine. Just the 45-base CDR3 DNA is kept, in frame starting at base 1. The junction shows trimming of 4 bases on V and 0 bases on J, plus 11 bases between the germline ends. Overall study outcomes, separate from this receptor: Zero-insertion analyses could be partly confounded by invariant T cells such as MAIT and iNKT, although diverse VJ usage argued against such confounding for most clonotypes. Because the same donors could not be followed over many years, conclusions were based on cross-sectional statistical analysis. Compared with coincidental sharing between unrelated individuals, out-of-frame TCR alpha sequences shared between twins showed an excess of sequences with low generation probability. Recombination models systematically underestimated out-of-frame TCR alpha sharing in monozygotic twins but agreed with sharing between unrelated individuals. Abundant cord blood beta clonotypes had fewer insertions, young adult naive repertoires showed a similar but weaker trend, and memory repertoires showed no such trend. The excess sharing between twins in beta out-of-frame sequences was weaker because fewer shared sequences reduced the signal-to-noise ratio.

This chain joins TRBV14 to TRBJ2-3, and TRBD2 may be the D gene, going by 5 matching bases. The TCR sequence derives from a woman between 18 and 29 years old in good health. The sample consisted of memory (CD45RO+) T cells sorted from blood. Explained via the paper, the cell subset or site label denotes: CD45RO+ enriched T cells. The nucleotide sequence is given as TGTGCCAGCAGCCCCCAGCGGTTTAGCACAGATACGCAGTATTTT. This codes for CASSPQRFSTDTQYF. Here the CDR3 is joined to the reference TRBV14 and TRBJ2-3 genes, and the full variable domain is: EAGVTQFPSHSVIEKGQTVTLRCDPISGHDNLYWYRRVMGKEIKFLLHFVKESKQDESGMPNNRFLAERTGGTYSTLKVQPAELEDSGVYFCASSPQRFSTDTQYFGPGTRLTVL.